This TCR beta chain emerged from a study of T-cell memory formation after mild COVID-19. Findings of the study overall: SARS-CoV-2 specificity was not confirmed for second-wave clones peaking on day 37. Cross-reactive memory appears to have joined, as suggested by some responding clones showing up in pre-infection memory.

Barcoded TCR alpha and TCR beta cDNA libraries with UMIs came from 5'RACE using constant-segment primers. A single record per CDR3 protein comes from TCRdb applying MiXCR to the 5' RACE reads. The sample has about 340,000 distinct CDR3 sequences, around 20% seen once; the top ten hold approximately 12%. The CDR3 sequence is 11 residues long. Per the germline V gene, CDR1 is DFQATT and CDR2 is SNEGSKA (reference sequence). This clonotype has just a few counts. Its antigen is undetermined. J is TRBJ2-1 and V is TRBV20-1, with D hard to call. Sequencing was performed on PBMCs or a T cell subset sorted from them (not recorded which). The sequence was collected from an adult woman who had mild COVID-19 (a few samples of this study predate the infection). Cell type and time point are not known. CDR3 nucleotides: TGCAGCCTTGGTTTCCTGCATGAGCAGTTCTTC. It yields the protein CSLGFLHEQFF.